Below, 32 T cell receptor beta chains from the same sample are listed, as sequenced in a study of T cells in Graves' hyperthyroidism and ophthalmopathy. Researchers took RNA transcripts and amplified the TCR beta CDR3 regions from them. First-round RT-PCR with HTBI primers amplified the TCR CDR3 region. Via MiXCR, TCRdb re-called the multiplex PCR reads, giving one row per CDR3 protein. This sample yields over 500,000 distinct CDR3 sequences, of which 46% are seen a single time; about 40% belongs to the top ten. Sample: peripheral blood or thyroid tissue (not recorded which). The receptors were gathered from an adult woman with Graves' disease, either hyperthyroidism or ophthalmopathy (not recorded which).

The chain couples TRBV7-2 to TRBJ2-7; 11 bases are shared with TRBD1. Trimming cost V 5 bases and J 6 bases; bases outside gene matches: 6. The CDR3 loop spans 14 amino acids. The germline CDR1 and CDR2 sequences are SGHTA and FQGNSA. The CDR3: CASSPDGTGGEQYF. Written as DNA, the CDR3 is TGTGCCAGCAGCCCCGATGGGACAGGGGGCGAGCAGTACTTC.

This clonotype has at least ten counts. This CDR3 is CASSSTATNEKLFF. CDR3 DNA sequence: TGTGCCAGCAGTTCGACAGCAACTAATGAAAAACTGTTTTTT. This chain joins TRBV2 and TRBJ1-4; D might be TRBD1 (5 bases). The CDR3 sequence is 14 residues long. The V end lost 5 bases, the J end lost 0 bases, and 7 bases lay between the germline ends. Germline CDR1 reads SNHLY; CDR2 reads FYNNEI.

The chain carries TRBV5-1 and TRBJ2-7, with D unresolved. Trimming took off 0 bases at V and 8 bases at J, with 12 bases between the two ends. CDR3 length equals 13 residues. Germline V gives CDR1 SGHRS, CDR2 YFSETQ. CDR3 residues: CASSLESADKQYF. CDR3 nucleotides: TGCGCCAGCAGCTTGGAGTCTGCGGATAAGCAGTACTTC.

This clonotype was recorded at least ten times. The chain couples TRBV9 to TRBJ1-3; D is ambiguous. There are 14 residues in the CDR3. Germline loops: CDR1 SGDLS, CDR2 YYNGEE. Trimming left V 2 bases short and J 0 bases short, with 6 bases between. DNA for the CDR3: TGTGCCAGCAGCGTTGGCAACTCTGGAAACACCATATATTTT. Its protein product is CASSVGNSGNTIYF.

The V call is TRBV29-1, the J call TRBJ2-7, with a weak D call TRBD2 (6 bases). V lost 4 bases, J lost 6 bases, and 16 bases lay in between. CDR1 SQVTM and CDR2 ANQGSEA come from the germline V gene. The CDR3 is made up of 13 amino acids. The CDR3 DNA sequence: TGCAGCGTTGCACTAGCTTTGGGAAGCGAGCAGTACTTC. As protein: CSVALALGSEQYF.

This clonotype appeared a few times. The rearrangement joins TRBV4-1 to TRBJ2-7; D is unclear. Germline loops: CDR1 MGHRA, CDR2 YSYEKL. The germline V and J ends were trimmed by 3 bases and 2 bases, with 11 bases remaining between them. This CDR3 contains 14 residues. CDR3 nucleotide sequence: TGCGCCAGCAGCCAGTTAGCTGAAGCCTACGAGCAGTACTTC. It is translated as CASSQLAEAYEQYF.

This clonotype was counted at least ten times. The V gene is TRBV4-1, the J gene TRBJ1-5; 12 bases are shared with TRBD1. Germline assignment: CDR1 MGHRA and CDR2 YSYEKL. The CDR3 contains 17 residues. The V and J ends lost 5 bases and 3 bases, in that order; junction bases with no gene match: 8. CDR3: CASSERGQGAYNQPQHF. Written as DNA, the CDR3 is TGCGCCAGCAGCGAACGGGGACAGGGGGCCTACAATCAGCCCCAGCATTTT.

As to this clonotype: A junction end diverges from the germline sequence, so it may reflect a read error. This chain joins TRBV25-1 and TRBJ2-3, with D maybe TRBD2 (6 bases). CDR1 and CDR2 (germline): MGHDK, SYGVNS. CDR3 length equals 14 residues. The CDR3 coding sequence is TGTGCCACCAGTGAGGGAGGCCCTGGGGATACGCAGTATTTT. Translating gives CATSEGGPGDTQYF.

The chain is built from TRBV20-1 and TRBJ1-2; possibly TRBD1 for D (6 bases). Germline CDR1 DFQATT, CDR2 SNEGSKA (reference sequence). Trimming left V 6 bases short and J 5 bases short, with 19 bases between. The CDR3 sequence is 14 residues long. The CDR3 DNA reads as TGCAGTGCAGACCTCCGCGGGGGCGCTTATGGCTACACCTTC. Its protein product is CSADLRGGAYGYTF.

This clonotype was observed a few times. The J gene is TRBJ2-2, the V gene TRBV10-3, with D perhaps TRBD1 (6 bases). The germline V gene has CDR1 ENHRY and CDR2 SYGVKD. CDR3 length: 15 amino acids. Trimming cost V 6 bases and J 0 bases, with 11 bases left between them. Here the CDR3 reads CAISVGASNTGELFF. The DNA for the CDR3 is TGTGCCATCAGCGTGGGGGCGTCGAACACCGGGGAGCTGTTTTTT.

The rearrangement links TRBV19 to TRBJ1-5; D is unresolved. The CDR3 runs 15 residues. Germline-derived CDR1 and CDR2 are LNHDA and SQIVND (reference sequence). Deletions cut 3 bases from V and 2 bases from J, with 11 bases between. Here the CDR3 DNA reads TGTGCCAGTAGTATGGCCGGGCGAGGCAATCAGCCCCAGCATTTT. This codes for CASSMAGRGNQPQHF.

The genes are TRBV10-3 and TRBJ2-7, with D perhaps given as TRBD1 or TRBD2 (6 bases each). The CDR3 runs to 16 residues. Germline assignment: CDR1 ENHRY and CDR2 SYGVKD. Trimming took off 1 base at V and 3 bases at J, with 16 bases between the two ends. CDR3 protein: CAISEFPGGPYYEQYF. The CDR3 DNA is TGTGCCATCAGTGAGTTCCCTGGGGGGCCCTACTACGAGCAGTACTTC.

This clonotype came up once. One end of the junction varies from germline; a read error may be responsible. The chain links TRBV6-2 or TRBV6-3 to TRBJ2-5; TRBD2 matches at 14 bases. Germline loops: CDR1 MNHEY, CDR2 SVGEGT. The CDR3 covers 17 residues. CDR3 coding DNA: TGTGCCAGCAGACCCGGGACTAGCGGGAGCGGCCAAGGGACCCAGTACTTC. This sequence encodes CASRPGTSGSGQGTQYF.

This clonotype was seen a few times. V is TRBV9 and J is TRBJ1-2; no reliable D call. Germline CDR1 is SGDLS and CDR2 is YYNGEE. This CDR3 is 13 amino acids long. The V gene lost 0 bases and the J gene lost 8 bases, with 11 bases spanning the gap. The CDR3, as DNA: TGTGCCAGCAGCGTAGGGGGAGGGTACGGCTACACCTTC. Its protein is CASSVGGGYGYTF.

This clonotype was detected many times. Here the CDR3 reads CASRFGGGTASYEQYF. DNA for the CDR3: TGTGCCAGCAGGTTTGGAGGGGGGACAGCGTCCTACGAGCAGTACTTC. This chain joins TRBV5-4 and TRBJ2-7; perhaps TRBD1 as D (7 bases). V was shortened by 5 bases and J by 1 base, with 19 bases between the two germline ends. The germline V gene encodes CDR1 SGHNT and CDR2 YYREEE (reference sequence). The CDR3 is 16 residues long.

V gene TRBV29-1 combines with J gene TRBJ2-5; 10 bases fit TRBD1. The CDR3 runs 12 residues. Germline CDR1 SQVTM, CDR2 ANQGSEA. V was pared by 8 bases and J by 4 bases, with 4 bases of the junction left unmatched. DNA for the CDR3: TGCAGCCAGACAGGGGGCGGAGAGACCCAGTACTTC. Translated, it gives CSQTGGGETQYF.

This chain connects TRBV7-9 to TRBJ2-7, with D tentatively TRBD1 (5 bases). Between the trimmed V and J ends, which lost 0 bases and 1 base, there was a span of 7 bases. The CDR3 has 14 residues. From germline, CDR1 is SEHNR and CDR2 FQNEAQ (reference sequence). Here the CDR3 reads CASSLAKGSYEQYF. DNA for the CDR3: TGTGCCAGCAGCTTAGCTAAGGGGTCCTACGAGCAGTACTTC.

This clonotype occurred many times. The chain is built from TRBV19 and TRBJ1-1; D possibly corresponds to TRBD1 (5 bases). Trimming left V 4 bases short and J 0 bases short, with 15 bases between. Germline assignment: CDR1 LNHDA and CDR2 SQIVND (reference sequence). The CDR3 contains 16 residues. The CDR3 DNA sequence: TGTGCCAGTAGTAGGGCCCTTACAGGAATGAACACTGAAGCTTTCTTT. Its translation: CASSRALTGMNTEAFF.

The chain links TRBV2 to TRBJ1-1; possibly TRBD1 for D (5 bases). The CDR3 totals 14 residues. V was clipped by 7 bases and J by 0 bases, with 12 bases between them. CDR1 SNHLY and CDR2 FYNNEI come from the germline V gene. The CDR3 reads CASTLETVNTEAFF. The CDR3 region has the DNA TGTGCCAGCACACTAGAGACAGTGAACACTGAAGCTTTCTTT.

In this sample, this clonotype turned up many times. The rearrangement joins TRBV20-1 to TRBJ1-4, with unresolved D. From germline, CDR1 is DFQATT and CDR2 SNEGSKA (reference sequence). V was clipped by 3 bases and J by 4 bases, with 15 bases between them. This CDR3 is built from 15 residues. The CDR3 DNA follows: TGCAGTGCTAGTATCGGAGGCGGTCATAATGAAAAACTGTTTTTT. Translating it yields CSASIGGGHNEKLFF.

This chain joins TRBV19 and TRBJ1-2; TRBD1 matches at 7 bases. The CDR3 runs to 12 residues. Trimming cost V 6 bases and J 6 bases; bases outside gene matches: 4. Germline lookup yields CDR1 LNHDA and CDR2 SQIVND (reference sequence). This CDR3 is CASRPGQDGYTF. CDR3 DNA: TGTGCCAGTAGACCAGGACAGGATGGCTACACCTTC.

In DNA form, the CDR3 reads TGTGCCAGCAGCCTGTGGGGACAGGGGGCTTCGAGGGAGACCCAGTACTTC. This gives the protein CASSLWGQGASRETQYF. V and J are TRBV7-2 and TRBJ2-5; 12 bases are a match to TRBD1. V was pared by 5 bases and J by 5 bases, with 12 bases of the junction left unmatched. The CDR3 is 17 amino acids. Per germline, CDR1 SGHTA and CDR2 FQGNSA.

This clonotype was detected many times. The chain has TRBV5-1 and TRBJ2-5, with 10 bases fitting TRBD2. Germline CDR1 reads SGHRS; CDR2 reads YFSETQ. This CDR3 spans 15 amino acids. J was trimmed by 3 bases and V by 2 bases; bases with no gene match: 4. CDR3 bases: TGCGCCAGCAGCTTTGCGCTAGCGGGAGAAGAGACCCAGTACTTC. Its protein product is CASSFALAGEETQYF. The complete variable domain, with remaining parts taken from reference TRBV5-1 and TRBJ2-5, reads KAGVTQTPRYLIKTRGQQVTLSCSPISGHRSVSWYQQTPGQGLQFLFEYFSETQRNKGNFPGRFSGRQFSNSRSEMNVSTLELGDSALYLCASSFALAGEETQYFGPGTRLLVL.

This clonotype has only a few counts. V usage is TRBV7-9 and J usage is TRBJ2-7; D not resolved. Trimming took 8 bases from V and 3 from J, leaving 11 bases between them. This CDR3 spans 12 amino acids. Per the germline V gene, CDR1 is SEHNR and CDR2 is FQNEAQ (reference sequence). CDR3 region: CASSPRSYEQYF. The CDR3 DNA sequence: TGTGCCAGCTCACCCCGCAGCTACGAGCAGTACTTC.

The rearrangement links TRBV7-9 to TRBJ2-5; D might be TRBD2 (6 bases). Trimming left V 3 bases short and J 9 bases short, with 23 bases between. The CDR3 sequence is 16 residues long. CDR1 and CDR2 (germline): SEHNR, FQNEAQ (reference sequence). CDR3 bases: TGTGCCAGCAGCTTCTATGTCGGGAGTCTCTATGAGCCCCAGTACTTC. Encoded protein: CASSFYVGSLYEPQYF.

This clonotype was recorded a few times. A read error may be the cause here, since a much bigger clone is one base away. The gene calls are TRBV2 and TRBJ2-5; 10 bases line up with TRBD2. This CDR3 has 16 amino acids. The trim removed 6 bases at V and 4 bases at J, leaving 11 bases unmatched. The germline V gene encodes CDR1 SNHLY and CDR2 FYNNEI. The CDR3 coding sequence is TGTGCCAGCAGGAGAGCGGCTAGCGGGAGTGGAGAGACCCAGTACTTC. It yields the protein CASRRAASGSGETQYF. Using reference TRBV2 and TRBJ2-5 for the parts outside the CDR3, the full variable domain is EPEVTQTPSHQVTQMGQEVILRCVPISNHLYFYWYRQILGQKVEFLVSFYNNEISEKSEIFDDQFSVERPDGSNFTLKIRSTKLEDSAMYFCASRRAASGSGETQYFGPGTRLLVL.

The chain has TRBV2 and TRBJ1-6; 9 bases fit TRBD1. Germline V gene data show CDR1 as SNHLY and CDR2 as FYNNEI. This CDR3 comprises 15 residues. V was pared by 8 bases and J by 6 bases, with 8 bases of the junction left unmatched. The CDR3 DNA reads as TGTGCCAGCTTCGAGGGGACAGGGAGTAATTCACCCCTCCACTTT. Translation: CASFEGTGSNSPLHF.

In this sample, this clonotype turned up a few times. The V and J genes are TRBV9 and TRBJ2-7; no firm D call. V dropped 2 bases and J dropped 6 bases, with 9 bases sitting between them. This CDR3 has 12 residues. Germline CDR1 reads SGDLS; CDR2 reads YYNGEE. In nucleotides, the CDR3 is TGTGCCAGCAGCGTTACCTCGGGCGAGCAGTACTTC. It codes for CASSVTSGEQYF.

In its sample, this clonotype was seen many times. The chain links TRBV7-2 to TRBJ1-2; the D gene is possibly TRBD1 (6 bases). V dropped 1 base and J dropped 6 bases, with 24 bases sitting between them. CDR1 and CDR2 (germline): SGHTA, FQGNSA. The CDR3 sequence is 18 residues long. CDR3 coding DNA: TGTGCCAGCAGCTTAGGGGGAACCACAGGGTACTTACTCCATGGCTACACCTTC. It encodes CASSLGGTTGYLLHGYTF. The entire variable domain, with the rest obtained from reference TRBV7-2 and TRBJ1-2, is as follows: GAGVSQSPSNKVTEKGKDVELRCDPISGHTALYWYRQSLGQGLEFLIYFQGNSAPDKSGLPSDRFSAERTGGSVSTLTIQRTQQEDSAVYLCASSLGGTTGYLLHGYTFGSGTRLTVV.

This rearrangement joins TRBV7-3 to TRBJ1-2; 9 bases match TRBD1. The trim removed 5 bases at V and 5 bases at J, leaving 9 bases unmatched. The length of the CDR3 is 15 residues. The germline gives CDR1 SGHTA, CDR2 FQGTGA. In DNA form, the CDR3 reads TGTGCCAGCAGCGCAGACTACGGGACAGGGTATGGCTACACCTTC. This sequence encodes CASSADYGTGYGYTF.

The chain links TRBV7-6 to TRBJ1-1, with TRBD1 as a possible D gene (5 bases). Germline V gives CDR1 SGHVS, CDR2 FNYEAQ. V gave up 2 bases and J gave up 0 bases, with 13 bases separating them. CDR3 length: 16 residues. The CDR3 loop is CASSLSGGGMNTEAFF. The DNA of the CDR3 is TGTGCCAGCAGCTTATCCGGGGGGGGGATGAACACTGAAGCTTTCTTT.

This clonotype was observed a few times. The chain carries TRBV7-6 and TRBJ2-5; D not certain. Trimming took off 1 base at V and 2 bases at J, with 11 bases between the two ends. The CDR3 sequence is 15 residues long. Germline lookup yields CDR1 SGHVS and CDR2 FNYEAQ. The CDR3 protein is CASSLGRARQETQYF. CDR3 nucleotide sequence: TGTGCCAGCAGCTTAGGTCGTGCCAGGCAAGAGACCCAGTACTTC.